The 4 T cell receptor beta chains given below trace back to one sample, sequenced in a study of T cell changes during pregnancy in multiple sclerosis. The table came from immunoSEQ multiplex PCR; TCRdb's copy has only in-frame clones and leaves some out. Among over 50,000 clones listed, approximately 92% were seen once. This sample comprised CD4+ T cells from peripheral blood mononuclear cells, obtained in the third trimester of pregnancy. The receptors here all came from a female donor with multiple sclerosis, enrolled in a pregnancy study.

The V and J genes are TRBV2 and TRBJ2-2; weak D call: TRBD2 (6 bases). This CDR3 region has 17 residues. Per the germline V gene, CDR1 is SNHLY and CDR2 is FYNNEI. Trimming left V 6 bases short and J 2 bases short, with 19 bases between. The CDR3 sequence: CASRDGGFWANTGELFF. In nucleotides, the CDR3 is TGTGCCAGCAGGGATGGGGGGTTTTGGGCCAACACCGGGGAGCTGTTTTTT.

This chain links TRBV29-1 with TRBJ2-7, with D possibly being TRBD1 (6 bases). Germline V gives CDR1 SQVTM, CDR2 ANQGSEA. The V gene lost 2 bases and the J gene lost 4 bases, with 15 bases spanning the gap. The CDR3 spans 14 residues. The CDR3 DNA reads TGCAGCGTTGAATCACCAGGGGCAGAGTACGAGCAGTACTTC. Translated: CSVESPGAEYEQYF.

The rearrangement uses TRBV28 and TRBJ2-3; D is unclear. The CDR3 length is 16 residues. Germline CDR1 MDHEN, CDR2 SYDVKM. The V end lost 6 bases, the J end lost 2 bases, and 18 bases lay between the germline ends. CDR3 loop: CASSIGPRHYTDTQYF. CDR3 bases: TGTGCCAGCAGCATTGGGCCACGACATTACACAGATACGCAGTATTTT.

The chain couples TRBV27 to TRBJ2-2; TRBD1 aligns across 9 bases. V lost 4 bases, J lost 4 bases, and 7 bases stayed unmatched. Per the germline V gene, CDR1 is MNHEY and CDR2 is SMNVEV (reference sequence). The CDR3 spans 16 residues. In DNA form, the CDR3 reads TGTGCCAGCAGTTCCTACAGGGGGCCTGGCACCGGGGAGCTGTTTTTT. Translated: CASSSYRGPGTGELFF.